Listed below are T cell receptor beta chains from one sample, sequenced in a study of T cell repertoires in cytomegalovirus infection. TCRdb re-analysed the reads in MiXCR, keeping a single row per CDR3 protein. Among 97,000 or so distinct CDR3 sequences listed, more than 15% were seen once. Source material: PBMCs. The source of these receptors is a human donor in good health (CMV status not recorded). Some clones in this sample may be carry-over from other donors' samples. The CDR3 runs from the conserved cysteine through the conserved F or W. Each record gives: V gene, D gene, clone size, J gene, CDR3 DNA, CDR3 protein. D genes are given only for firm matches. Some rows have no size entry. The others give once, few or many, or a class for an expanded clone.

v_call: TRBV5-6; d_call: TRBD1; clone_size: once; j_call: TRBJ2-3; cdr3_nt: TGTGCCAGCAGCTCGGGGACAGGGGACACAGATACGCAGTATTTT; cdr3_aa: CASSSGTGDTDTQYF
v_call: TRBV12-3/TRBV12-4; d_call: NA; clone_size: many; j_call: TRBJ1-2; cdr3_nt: TGTGCCAGCAGTTTGTGGCAGAGCTATGGCTACACCTTC; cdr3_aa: CASSLWQSYGYTF
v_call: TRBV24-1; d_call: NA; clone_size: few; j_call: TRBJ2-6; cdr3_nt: TGTGCCACCAGCCACCCCGGACAGTACTCTGGGGCCAACGTCCTGACTTTC; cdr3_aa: CATSHPGQYSGANVLTF
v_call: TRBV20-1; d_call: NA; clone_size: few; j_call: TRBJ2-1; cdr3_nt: TGCAGTGCTAGAGCTTATTCCGGGACTGAGCAGTTCTTC; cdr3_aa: CSARAYSGTEQFF
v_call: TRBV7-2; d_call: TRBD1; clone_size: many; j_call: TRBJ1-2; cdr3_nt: TGTGCCAGCAGCTTAGCCCACAGGGGTAGCTATGGCTACACCTTC; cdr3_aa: CASSLAHRGSYGYTF
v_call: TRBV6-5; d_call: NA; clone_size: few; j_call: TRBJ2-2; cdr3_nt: TGTGCCAGCAGTTCTTCAGGCACCGGGGAGCTGTTTTTT; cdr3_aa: CASSSSGTGELFF
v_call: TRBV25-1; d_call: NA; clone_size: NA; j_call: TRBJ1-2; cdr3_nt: TGTGCCAGCAGTGAATCAGGACCTAACTATGGCTACACCTTC; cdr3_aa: CASSESGPNYGYTF
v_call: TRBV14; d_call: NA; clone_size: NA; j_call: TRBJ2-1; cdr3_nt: TGTGCCAGCAGCCGACCGACAGCCTCCTACAATGAGCAGATCTTC; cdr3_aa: CASSRPTASYNEQIF
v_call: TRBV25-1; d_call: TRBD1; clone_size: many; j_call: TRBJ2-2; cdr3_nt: TGTGCCAGCAGTGCCACCACAGGGGACACCGGGGAGCTGTTTTTT; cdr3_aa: CASSATTGDTGELFF
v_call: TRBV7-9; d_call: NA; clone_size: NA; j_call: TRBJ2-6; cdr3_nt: TGTGCCAGCAGCTCCAGGGTTTCTGAGAGCGTCCTGACTTTC; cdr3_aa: CASSSRVSESVLTF
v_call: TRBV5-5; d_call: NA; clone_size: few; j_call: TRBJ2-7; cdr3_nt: TGTGCCAGCAGCTTATCCCGAGGGGAATACGAGCAGTACTTC; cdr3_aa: CASSLSRGEYEQYF
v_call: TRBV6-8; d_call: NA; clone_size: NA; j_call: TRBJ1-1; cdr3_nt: TGTGCCAGCAATATTCGGGGGCAAACTGAAGCTTTCTTT; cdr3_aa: CASNIRGQTEAFF
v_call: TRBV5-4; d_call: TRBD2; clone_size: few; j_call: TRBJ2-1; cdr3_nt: TGTGCCAGTGGGGTTGGGACTAGTTACAATGAGCAGTTCTTC; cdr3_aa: CASGVGTSYNEQFF
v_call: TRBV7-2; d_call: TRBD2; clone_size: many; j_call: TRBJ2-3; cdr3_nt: TGTGCCAGCAGCTACCGGGAGGGGGATACGCAGTATTTT; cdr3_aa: CASSYREGDTQYF
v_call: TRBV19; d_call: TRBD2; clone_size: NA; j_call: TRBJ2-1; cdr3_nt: TGTGCCAGTAGTCCCCAGCGGGGGGACTACAATGAGCAGTTCTTC; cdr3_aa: CASSPQRGDYNEQFF
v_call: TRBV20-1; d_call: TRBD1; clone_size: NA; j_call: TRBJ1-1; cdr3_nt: TGCAGTGCCGAAAACCGGGACAGGGGTGTTGAAGCTTTCTTT; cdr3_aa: CSAENRDRGVEAFF
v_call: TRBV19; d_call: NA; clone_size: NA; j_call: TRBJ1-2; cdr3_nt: TGTGCCAGTAGACCCGTGGGACGGCTTTATGGCTACACCTTC; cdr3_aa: CASRPVGRLYGYTF
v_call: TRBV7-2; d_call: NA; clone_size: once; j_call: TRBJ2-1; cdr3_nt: TGTGCCACCAGCTTAGTTCCGTGGCAGGTGAGCAATGAGCAGTTCTTC; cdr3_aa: CATSLVPWQVSNEQFF
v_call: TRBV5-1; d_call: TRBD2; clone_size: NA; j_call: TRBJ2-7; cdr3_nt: TGCGCCAGCAGCTTGCTATCTAGCGGGGGACCGGGGGAGCAGTACTTC; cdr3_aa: CASSLLSSGGPGEQYF
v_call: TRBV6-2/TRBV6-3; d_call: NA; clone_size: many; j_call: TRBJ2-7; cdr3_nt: TGTGCCAGCAGTTACCACTGGAAGGGTTCCGAGCAGTACTTC; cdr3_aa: CASSYHWKGSEQYF
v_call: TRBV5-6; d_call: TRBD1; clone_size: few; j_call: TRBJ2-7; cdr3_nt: TGTGCCAGCAGCTCAGGTTCCTGGACAGGCACCTACGAGCAGTACTTC; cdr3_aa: CASSSGSWTGTYEQYF
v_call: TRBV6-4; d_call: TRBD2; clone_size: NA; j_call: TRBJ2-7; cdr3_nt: TGTGCCAGCAGTGACTCAATCCTCCGGGACTATCTGTACTACGAGCAGTACTTC; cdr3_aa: CASSDSILRDYLYYEQYF
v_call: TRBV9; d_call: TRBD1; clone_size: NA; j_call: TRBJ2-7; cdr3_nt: TGTGCCAGAAGCGAACGACAGGGTACCGTCTACGAGCAGTACTTC; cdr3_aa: CARSERQGTVYEQYF
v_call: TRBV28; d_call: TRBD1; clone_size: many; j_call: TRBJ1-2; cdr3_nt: TGTGCCAGCAGTTTATGGCGACAGGGCGGCTATGGCTACACCTTC; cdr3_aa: CASSLWRQGGYGYTF
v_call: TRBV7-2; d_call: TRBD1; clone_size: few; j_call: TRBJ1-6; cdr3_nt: TGTGCCAGCAGCTTAGTTGGGACAGGGGTAAATTCACCCCTCCACTTT; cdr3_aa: CASSLVGTGVNSPLHF
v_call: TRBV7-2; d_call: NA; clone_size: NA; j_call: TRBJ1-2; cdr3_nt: TGTGCCAGCAGCTTAATAGGGTCGGGTGGCTACACCTTC; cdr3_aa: CASSLIGSGGYTF